Shown below are 32 T cell receptor beta chains from a single sample sequenced in a study of T-cell reconstitution after alpha-beta-depleted transplantation in children. The TCRbeta library was prepared with unique molecular identifiers. TCRdb re-analysed the PCR reads in MiXCR, keeping a single row per CDR3 protein. In the table there are hundreds of thousands of distinct CDR3 sequences, around 16% of which are singletons. The sequences come from PBMCs from the stem cell graft donor, collected from the stem cell graft. These receptors came from a human donor who donated a stem cell graft to a child with acute myeloid leukemia.

This clonotype was seen at least ten times. The chain joins TRBV5-1 to TRBJ1-1; the D is unclear. In germline, CDR1 is SGHRS, CDR2 YFSETQ. This CDR3 has 11 amino acids. V shed 4 bases and J shed 7 bases, with 8 bases lying between them. DNA of the CDR3: TGCGCCAGCAGCGTAGGTGGTGAAGCTTTCTTT. This gives the protein CASSVGGEAFF.

The CDR3 DNA reads as TGTGCCAGCTCACCACTCAGGACAGGCCAAACCCCTTTCTACGAGCAGTACTTC. It yields the protein CASSPLRTGQTPFYEQYF. The chain employs TRBV18 and TRBJ2-7; TRBD1 aligns across 7 bases. This CDR3 contains 18 residues. J lost 3 bases, V lost 1 base, and 15 bases had no gene match. Germline V gene sequence: CDR1 KGHSH, CDR2 LQKENI. Filled out from reference TRBV18 and TRBJ2-7, the complete variable domain reads NAGVMQNPRHLVRRRGQEARLRCSPMKGHSHVYWYRQLPEEGLKFMVYLQKENIIDESGMPKERFSAEFPKEGPSILRIQQVVRGDSAAYFCASSPLRTGQTPFYEQYFGPGTRLTVT.

This clonotype was seen a handful of times. The rearrangement uses TRBV6-5 and TRBJ1-2; possibly TRBD1 for D (5 bases). V lost 0 bases and J lost 7, with 12 bases in between. The CDR3 has 14 amino acids. The germline CDR1 and CDR2 sequences are MNHEY and SVGAGI. CDR3 DNA: TGTGCCAGCAGTTACTCGGCAGGGTCGGGTGGCTACACCTTC. Protein: CASSYSAGSGGYTF.

The V gene is TRBV12-3 or TRBV12-4, the J gene TRBJ2-7; 8 nucleotides align to TRBD2. The CDR3 length is 14 residues. The J segment lost 6 bases and the V segment lost 5 bases, leaving 9 bases of the junction unmatched. The chain's CDR3 is CASSKGLERSEQYF. CDR3 sequence (DNA): TGTGCCAGCAGTAAGGGACTAGAACGCTCCGAGCAGTACTTC.

This clonotype showed up just once. The gene calls are TRBV7-2 and TRBJ1-4; 8 nucleotides match TRBD1. V shed 1 base and J 5 bases; nucleotides not matched to a gene: 6. Germline V CDR1 and CDR2: SGHTA, FQGNSA. The CDR3 spans 16 residues. CDR3 in DNA: TGTGCCAGCAGCTTAGTCGCGGGACAGGCGAATGAAAAACTGTTTTTT. This sequence encodes CASSLVAGQANEKLFF. The whole variable domain, filled in from reference TRBV7-2 and TRBJ1-4, reads GAGVSQSPSNKVTEKGKDVELRCDPISGHTALYWYRQSLGQGLEFLIYFQGNSAPDKSGLPSDRFSAERTGGSVSTLTIQRTQQEDSAVYLCASSLVAGQANEKLFFGSGTQLSVL.

The chain employs TRBV7-2 and TRBJ2-2, with D possibly TRBD1 on 6 matching bases. From germline, CDR1 is SGHTA and CDR2 FQGNSA. Trimming cost V 1 base and J 3 bases, with 12 bases left between them. The CDR3 covers 16 residues. The CDR3 sequence: CASSLGAGVDTGELFF. The CDR3 DNA sequence: TGTGCCAGCAGCTTAGGGGCAGGGGTGGACACCGGGGAGCTGTTTTTT.

This clonotype showed up just a few times. The chain carries TRBV5-1 and TRBJ2-3; D remains ambiguous. Germline V gene lookup returns CDR1 SGHRS and CDR2 YFSETQ. The CDR3 covers 18 residues. Trimming took 0 bases from V and 3 from J, leaving 20 bases between them. The CDR3 nucleotides read TGCGCCAGCAGCTTGGAAGGCCGGGCCCCCCTTGCGACAGATACGCAGTATTTT. This sequence encodes CASSLEGRAPLATDTQYF.

Many counts were recorded for this clonotype. The chain links TRBV20-1 to TRBJ1-2; no firm D call. The CDR3 spans 13 residues. The V end was cut by 3 bases, the J end by 6 bases, with 14 bases between. Germline V gene lookup returns CDR1 DFQATT and CDR2 SNEGSKA (reference sequence). CDR3: CSARVNRGDGYTF. As DNA, the CDR3 is TGCAGTGCTAGGGTTAATCGGGGAGATGGCTACACCTTC.

The J gene is TRBJ2-7, the V gene TRBV24-1; D gene ambiguous. The germline V gene has CDR1 KGHDR and CDR2 SFDVKD. The CDR3 is 13 amino acids. The V end was cut by 3 bases, the J end by 2 bases, with 7 bases between. The CDR3 DNA reads as TGTGCCACCAGTGATGGGGAAGCCTACGAGCAGTACTTC. The encoded protein is CATSDGEAYEQYF.

This clonotype was picked up many times. The chain couples TRBV29-1 to TRBJ2-1, with D possibly called TRBD1 or TRBD2 (5 bases each). The CDR3 extends over 13 amino acids. Germline lookup yields CDR1 SQVTM and CDR2 ANQGSEA. Between the trimmed V and J ends, which lost 7 bases and 8 bases, there was a span of 18 bases. CDR3 bases: TGCAGCGCTAATCAGGGAGTTTTGGATGAGCAGTTCTTC. It is translated as CSANQGVLDEQFF.

In this sample, this clonotype turned up many times. The V call is TRBV5-1, the J call TRBJ1-5; D uncertain. Germline V gene data show CDR1 as SGHRS and CDR2 as YFSETQ. The CDR3 is made up of 13 amino acids. Trimming pared 6 bases from V and 7 bases from J, leaving 14 bases between. CDR3 DNA sequence: TGCGCCAGCATGGTAGGGCCAAACCAGCCCCAGCATTTT. This encodes CASMVGPNQPQHF. Full variable domain (missing parts from reference TRBV5-1 and TRBJ1-5): KAGVTQTPRYLIKTRGQQVTLSCSPISGHRSVSWYQQTPGQGLQFLFEYFSETQRNKGNFPGRFSGRQFSNSRSEMNVSTLELGDSALYLCASMVGPNQPQHFGDGTRLSIL.

This clonotype was recorded many times. The chain is built from TRBV6-1 and TRBJ1-6, with D tentatively TRBD1 (6 bases). This CDR3 is 14 amino acids long. Trimming cost V 6 bases and J 9 bases, with 15 bases left between them. Germline V lookup: CDR1 MNHNS, CDR2 SASEGT. DNA of the CDR3: TGTGCCAGCAGGAAGCAGGGGTTCAGTTCACCCCTCCACTTT. Its translation: CASRKQGFSSPLHF.

Ten or more counts support this clonotype. The J gene is TRBJ2-1, the V gene TRBV16; D call uncertain. CDR1 is KGHSY and CDR2 is FQNENV in the germline V gene. Between the trimmed V and J ends, which lost 4 bases and 3 bases, there was a span of 10 bases. This CDR3 is built from 14 residues. In DNA, the CDR3 is TGTGCCAGCAGCCCCCGCACGGGCTACAATGAGCAGTTCTTC. Encoded protein: CASSPRTGYNEQFF.

The CDR3 loop is CSTPGQYSTTDTQYF. Here the CDR3 DNA reads TGCAGTACCCCGGGACAGTACTCAACCACAGATACGCAGTATTTT. V gene TRBV20-1 combines with J gene TRBJ2-3, with TRBD1 matching over 7 bases. Germline CDR1 reads DFQATT; CDR2 reads SNEGSKA (reference sequence). V was pared by 8 bases and J by 2 bases, with 13 bases of the junction left unmatched. The CDR3 has 15 amino acids.

This clonotype has just a few counts. The rearrangement links TRBV5-1 to TRBJ2-6; weak D call: TRBD1 (6 bases). The CDR3 runs 15 residues. Trimming took off 0 bases at V and 4 bases at J, with 8 bases between the two ends. Germline V CDR1 and CDR2: SGHRS, YFSETQ. The CDR3 loop reads CASSLEGVGANVLTF. The CDR3 nucleotides read TGCGCCAGCAGCTTGGAGGGGGTCGGGGCCAACGTCCTGACTTTC.

Comments on this clonotype: This clone may be a read error of a much larger clone one base away. The chain recombines TRBV5-1 with TRBJ1-1; 8 nucleotides line up with TRBD1. The CDR3 is 14 amino acids. Germline V gives CDR1 SGHRS, CDR2 YFSETQ. V was pared by 4 bases and J by 0 bases, with 2 bases of the junction left unmatched. Written as DNA, the CDR3 is TGCGCCAGCAGCATGGACAGGGTGAACACTGAAGCTTTCTTT. Its translation is CASSMDRVNTEAFF. Full variable domain (remainder filled in from reference TRBV5-1 and TRBJ1-1): KAGVTQTPRYLIKTRGQQVTLSCSPISGHRSVSWYQQTPGQGLQFLFEYFSETQRNKGNFPGRFSGRQFSNSRSEMNVSTLELGDSALYLCASSMDRVNTEAFFGQGTRLTVV.

In this sample, this clonotype turned up a few times. The J gene is TRBJ2-4, the V gene TRBV27; D is perhaps TRBD2 (5 bases). This CDR3 has 13 residues. Trimming shortened V by 7 bases and J by 5 bases, and 12 bases separated the two germline ends. Germline CDR1 MNHEY, CDR2 SMNVEV (reference sequence). The CDR3 is CASTGSGENIQYF. CDR3 DNA sequence: TGTGCCAGCACGGGGTCTGGGGAAAACATTCAGTACTTC.

This clonotype was detected ten times or more. J is TRBJ2-7 and V is TRBV20-1; D unclear. This CDR3 is 15 amino acids long. Looked up from germline, CDR1 is DFQATT and CDR2 is SNEGSKA (reference sequence). V was shortened by 0 bases and J by 3 bases, with 15 bases between the two germline ends. The CDR3 bases are TGCAGTGCTAGAGATAGAGCAGGATGGGGCTACGAGCAGTACTTC. This translates into CSARDRAGWGYEQYF.

This clonotype has a count of ten or more. This chain joins TRBV12-3 or TRBV12-4 and TRBJ2-1, with TRBD2 matching over 9 bases. Unmatched junction bases numbered 2, after V lost 1 base and J lost 4 bases. The CDR3 is 15 amino acids. CDR3 loop: CASSLELAGYNEQFF. The CDR3, as DNA: TGTGCCAGCAGTTTAGAGCTAGCGGGATACAATGAGCAGTTCTTC.

In this sample, this clonotype turned up many times. The chain carries TRBV20-1 and TRBJ2-5, with 7 bases fitting TRBD2. The germline CDR1 and CDR2 sequences are DFQATT and SNEGSKA (reference sequence). The CDR3 has 15 residues. The junction had 9 bases not matched to a gene; V was cut back by 5 bases and J by 0 bases. CDR3 in amino acids: CSASQAGSYQETQYF. The CDR3 coding sequence is TGCAGTGCTTCCCAAGCGGGGTCGTACCAAGAGACCCAGTACTTC.

This clonotype was counted at least ten times. The CDR3 spells CSAHRTGRNTEAFF. The DNA of the CDR3 is TGCAGTGCTCACAGGACAGGCAGGAACACTGAAGCTTTCTTT. This sequence joins TRBV20-1 and TRBJ1-1; 7 nucleotides agree with TRBD1. CDR3 length: 14 amino acids. With V trimmed by 5 bases and J by 1 base, 7 bases remained unmatched. Germline V gene sequence: CDR1 DFQATT, CDR2 SNEGSKA (reference sequence).

V usage is TRBV6-1 and J usage is TRBJ2-2; D is undetermined. The CDR3 sequence is 14 residues long. Germline V gene lookup returns CDR1 MNHNS and CDR2 SASEGT. The V end was cut by 0 bases, the J end by 4 bases, with 6 bases between. The CDR3, as DNA: TGTGCCAGCAGTGAAGCGGTCCTCACCGGGGAGCTGTTTTTT. It encodes CASSEAVLTGELFF.

In its sample, this clonotype was seen many times. The rearrangement links TRBV20-1 to TRBJ1-2; D may be TRBD1 (6 bases). V dropped 3 bases and J dropped 6 bases, with 17 bases sitting between them. Germline lookup yields CDR1 DFQATT and CDR2 SNEGSKA (reference sequence). The CDR3 is 14 residues long. DNA for the CDR3: TGCAGTGCTAGTTTTCGGGCAGGGGAGGATGGCTACACCTTC. Translating gives CSASFRAGEDGYTF.

The V and J genes are TRBV5-1 and TRBJ2-5; 9 positions match TRBD2. V lost 3 bases, J lost 3 bases, and 9 bases stayed unmatched. CDR3 length: 16 residues. Germline-derived CDR1 and CDR2 are SGHRS and YFSETQ. CDR3 sequence reads: CASSSAPGLAEETQYF. The CDR3 DNA is TGCGCCAGCAGCTCGGCCCCGGGACTAGCAGAAGAGACCCAGTACTTC.

As for this clonotype: This may be a read error: a much more frequent sequence differs by one nucleotide. This chain connects TRBV7-2 to TRBJ2-5, with D possibly being TRBD2 (5 bases). Trimming pared 1 base from V and 6 bases from J, leaving 15 bases between. This CDR3 has 15 amino acids. Germline CDR1 SGHTA, CDR2 FQGNSA. Written as DNA, the CDR3 is TGTGCCAGCAGCTTAGTCCCGGGAAAGAAGCAGACCCAGTACTTC. It codes for CASSLVPGKKQTQYF.

This clonotype came up many times. V gene TRBV7-2 combines with J gene TRBJ2-1; a weak D match, TRBD2 (6 bases). The CDR3 consists of 16 residues. Deletions cut 6 bases from V and 5 bases from J, with 20 bases between. From germline, CDR1 is SGHTA and CDR2 FQGNSA. The CDR3, as DNA: TGTGCCAGCAGGGGATCATCCGGGACGGGGGACAATGAGCAGTTCTTC. Encoded protein: CASRGSSGTGDNEQFF.

The sample holds many counts of this clonotype. This sequence joins TRBV6-6 and TRBJ2-7; 10 nucleotides align to TRBD2. Germline V CDR1 and CDR2: MNHNY, SVGAGI (reference sequence). V trimming: 8 bases; J trimming: 6 bases; junction bases outside the gene matches: 7. This CDR3 contains 13 residues. CDR3 residues: CASRGTSDSEQYV. In DNA, the CDR3 is TGTGCCAGCCGGGGGACTAGCGACTCCGAGCAGTACGTC.

A few counts support this clonotype. V is TRBV12-3 or TRBV12-4 and J is TRBJ2-7; 9 bases agree with TRBD1. This CDR3 is 15 amino acids long. V dropped 6 bases and J dropped 5; count of bases not matched to a gene: 11. The DNA of the CDR3 is TGTGCCAGCAGACAAACAGGGGGCTCCCTCCACGAGCAGTACTTC. Translating gives CASRQTGGSLHEQYF.

This clonotype was seen only a few times. The CDR3, as DNA: TGTGCCAGCAGTTTATCCCATCAGCCCCAGCATTTT. This sequence encodes CASSLSHQPQHF. This chain connects TRBV28 to TRBJ1-5; D call uncertain. The V gene's germline CDR1 is MDHEN and CDR2 SYDVKM. Trimming cost V 1 base and J 5 bases, with 3 bases left between them. The CDR3 has 12 amino acids. The full variable domain, with the rest looked up from reference TRBV28 and TRBJ1-5, is DVKVTQSSRYLVKRTGEKVFLECVQDMDHENMFWYRQDPGLGLRLIYFSYDVKMKEKGDIPEGYSVSREKKERFSLILESASTNQTSMYLCASSLSHQPQHFGDGTRLSIL.

There are many counts of this clonotype. CDR3 loop: CASSSITANTEAFF. The CDR3 DNA reads as TGTGCCAGCAGCTCCATTACAGCGAACACTGAAGCTTTCTTT. The genes are TRBV7-2 and TRBJ1-1, with D hard to call. The germline V gene encodes CDR1 SGHTA and CDR2 FQGNSA. The CDR3 runs 14 residues. The V end was cut by 4 bases, the J end by 1 base, with 10 bases between. Full variable domain (rest looked up from reference TRBV7-2 and TRBJ1-1): GAGVSQSPSNKVTEKGKDVELRCDPISGHTALYWYRQSLGQGLEFLIYFQGNSAPDKSGLPSDRFSAERTGGSVSTLTIQRTQQEDSAVYLCASSSITANTEAFFGQGTRLTVV.

This clonotype was seen many times. The CDR3 spells CATQGSGDEQFF. CDR3 DNA sequence: TGTGCCACACAGGGGAGTGGAGATGAGCAGTTCTTC. The rearrangement links TRBV15 to TRBJ2-1; 7 nucleotides align to TRBD1. Trimming took 9 bases from V and 8 from J; bases not matched to a gene: 7. The length of the CDR3 is 12 residues. Per germline, CDR1 LNHNV and CDR2 YYDKDF (reference sequence).

This clonotype showed up many times. V usage is TRBV5-1 and J usage is TRBJ2-1; the match to TRBD2 covers 10 bases. V dropped 0 bases and J dropped 0; count of bases not matched to a gene: 6. Germline-derived CDR1 and CDR2 are SGHRS and YFSETQ. The CDR3 is 18 residues long. CDR3 coding DNA: TGCGCCAGCAGCTTGGATCTAGCGGGGGCGAGCTCCTACAATGAGCAGTTCTTC. It specifies CASSLDLAGASSYNEQFF.